This paragraph reports one T cell receptor (beta chain). What it binds is not known. These data are taken from a study of shared clonotypes between healthy human individuals. General study points: Clonotypes shared by all four donors outscored non-shared clonotypes in generation probability.

The table came from immunoSEQ multiplex PCR; TCRdb's copy has only in-frame clones and leaves some out. The sample includes around 2.5 million clones, approximately 93% of them seen just once. Germline lookup yields CDR1 LGHNA and CDR2 YNFKEQ. The V and J ends lost 3 bases and 2 bases, in that order; junction bases with no gene match: 5. The CDR3 is made up of 15 amino acids. Sequenced sample: naive CD4+ T cells from PBMCs. As for subset: CD45RA+ positively selected. The rearrangement uses TRBV4-2 and TRBJ2-7; 9 nucleotides line up with TRBD2. This sequence originates from a man between 18 and 29 years old in good health. Some clones in this sample may be carry-over from other donors' samples. The chain's CDR3 is CASSQIAGVAYEQYF. DNA for the CDR3: TGTGCCAGCAGCCAGATAGCGGGAGTGGCCTACGAGCAGTACTTC.